The 6 T cell receptor beta chains reported below all come from one sample, sequenced in a study of T cell repertoires in cytomegalovirus infection. Antigens of these TCRs are unknown. TCRdb passed the reads through MiXCR, listing each CDR3 protein once. The sample carries some 920,000 distinct CDR3 sequences, more than 25% recorded once. The material was cultured CD8+ T cells from PBMCs, obtained from culture after CMV antigen stimulation. The receptor source for this set is a human donor in good health (CMV status not recorded). Some clones in this sample may be carry-over from other donors' samples.

The rearrangement joins TRBV9 to TRBJ1-1; no definite D call. The length of the CDR3 is 16 residues. The V and J ends lost 3 bases and 3 bases respectively, with 18 bases between them. From germline, CDR1 is SGDLS and CDR2 YYNGEE. CDR3 residues: CASSAPKESSDTEAFF. The DNA of the CDR3 is TGTGCCAGCAGCGCCCCAAAGGAGTCCTCGGACACTGAAGCTTTCTTT.

The V and J genes are TRBV20-1 and TRBJ1-5; a weak D match, TRBD1 (6 bases). The V and J ends lost 4 bases and 0 bases respectively, with 16 bases between them. CDR1 and CDR2 from the germline V gene are DFQATT and SNEGSKA (reference sequence). The length of the CDR3 is 16 residues. CDR3 sequence (DNA): TGCAGTGCTAAACCTCTCGGACAGCATAGCAATCAGCCCCAGCATTTT. This codes for CSAKPLGQHSNQPQHF.

The rearrangement links TRBV29-1 to TRBJ2-3; TRBD2 aligns across 8 bases. V lost 4 bases to trimming and J lost 1 base; unmatched junction nucleotides: 4. The CDR3 spans 14 residues. Germline CDR1 is SQVTM and CDR2 is ANQGSEA. The CDR3 region has the DNA TGCAGCGTTGCCGGTAGCGGGGGCACAGATACGCAGTATTTT. Amino acids: CSVAGSGGTDTQYF.

This clonotype turned up a few times. The rearrangement links TRBV12-3 or TRBV12-4 to TRBJ2-7; 8 nucleotides align to TRBD2. CDR3 length equals 15 residues. Unmatched junction bases numbered 8, after V lost 5 bases and J lost 2 bases. CDR3 amino acids: CASSPPGTRPYEQYF. Written as DNA, the CDR3 is TGTGCCAGCAGTCCCCCCGGGACTAGACCCTACGAGCAGTACTTC.

CDR3 DNA: TGTGCCAGCGGGCCCTTGAACGAGCAGTACGTC. It encodes CASGPLNEQYV. This chain joins TRBV7-8 and TRBJ2-7; D unresolved. Germline assignment: CDR1 SGHVS and CDR2 FQNEAQ. V lost 8 bases and J lost 5, with 10 bases in between. This CDR3 spans 11 amino acids.

V usage is TRBV5-1 and J usage is TRBJ1-5, with 7 bases aligning to TRBD1. The CDR3 covers 14 residues. Germline trimming cut 4 bases from V and 4 bases from J; bases unmatched to any gene: 5. Germline V gene lookup returns CDR1 SGHRS and CDR2 YFSETQ. DNA for the CDR3: TGCGCCAGCAGCCCGACAGGGATGAATCAGCCCCAGCATTTT. As protein: CASSPTGMNQPQHF.